This T cell receptor beta chain stems from a study of cytotoxic CD8 clonotypes in ibrutinib-treated CLL. General observations from the study: The study found public clonotypes uncommon, contracting or stable on treatment. Baseline values of clonality outstripped age-matched healthy donors and followed circulating CD8+ T-cell counts. Lymph node repertoires were not studied, and sampling times were unmatched. Rising at ibrutinib response, clonality subsequently fell back toward baseline at progression.

V dropped 0 bases and J dropped 0 bases, with 5 bases sitting between them. The CDR3 loop spans 14 amino acids. Germline V gives CDR1 SGHNT, CDR2 YENEEA. Repertoires were generated with immunoSEQ multiplex PCR, while TCRdb's copy carries only in-frame clones and drops some. The top ten hold around 20% of the sample, which has approximately 53,000 clones, around four fifths seen once. Only one count was recorded for this clone. Its antigen is unknown. The V and J genes are TRBV11-3 and TRBJ1-1; D gene unclear. Specimen: PBMCs, collected after 24 months of ibrutinib treatment. The receptor was derived from a human donor with chronic lymphocytic leukemia. CDR3 amino acids: CASSLDPVNTEAFF. The DNA for the CDR3 is TGTGCCAGCAGCTTAGATCCGGTGAACACTGAAGCTTTCTTT.